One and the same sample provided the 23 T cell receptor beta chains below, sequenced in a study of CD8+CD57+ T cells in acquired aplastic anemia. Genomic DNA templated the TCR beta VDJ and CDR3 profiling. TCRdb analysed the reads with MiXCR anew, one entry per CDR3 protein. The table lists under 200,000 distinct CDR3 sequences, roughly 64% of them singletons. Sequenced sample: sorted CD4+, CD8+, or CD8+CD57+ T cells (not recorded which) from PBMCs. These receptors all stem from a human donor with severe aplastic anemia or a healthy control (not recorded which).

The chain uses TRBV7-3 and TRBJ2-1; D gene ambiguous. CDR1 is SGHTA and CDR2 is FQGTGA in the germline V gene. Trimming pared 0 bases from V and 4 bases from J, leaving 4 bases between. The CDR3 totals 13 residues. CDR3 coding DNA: TGTGCCAGCAGCTTAACTTGGTACAATGAGCAGTTCTTC. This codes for CASSLTWYNEQFF.

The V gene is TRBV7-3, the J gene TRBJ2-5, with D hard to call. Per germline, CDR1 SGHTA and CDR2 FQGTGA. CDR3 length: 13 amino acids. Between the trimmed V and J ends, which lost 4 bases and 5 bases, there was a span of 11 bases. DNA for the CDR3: TGTGCCAGCAGCTCCACATCTCCTGAGACCCAGTACTTC. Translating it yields CASSSTSPETQYF.

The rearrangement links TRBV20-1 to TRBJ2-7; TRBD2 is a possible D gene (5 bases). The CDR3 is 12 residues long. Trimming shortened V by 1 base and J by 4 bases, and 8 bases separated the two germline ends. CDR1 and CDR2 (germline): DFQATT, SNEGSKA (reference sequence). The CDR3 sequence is CSARAGTYEQYF. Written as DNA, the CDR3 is TGCAGTGCTAGAGCGGGAACGTACGAGCAGTACTTC.

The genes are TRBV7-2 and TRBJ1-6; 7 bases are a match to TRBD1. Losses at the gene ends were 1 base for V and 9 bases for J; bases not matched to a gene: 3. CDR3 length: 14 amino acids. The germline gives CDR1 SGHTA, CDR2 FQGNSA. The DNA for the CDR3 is TGTGCCAGCAGCTTAGGACAGGGAGGTTCACCCCTCCACTTT. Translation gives CASSLGQGGSPLHF.

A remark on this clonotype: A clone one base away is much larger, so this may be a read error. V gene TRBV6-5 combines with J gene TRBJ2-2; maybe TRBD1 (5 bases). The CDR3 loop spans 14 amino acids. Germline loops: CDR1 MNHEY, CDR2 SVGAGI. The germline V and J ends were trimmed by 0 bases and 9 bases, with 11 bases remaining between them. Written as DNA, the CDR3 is TGTGCCAGCAGTTACTCCCCTGGGGCCCGGGAGCTGTTTTTT. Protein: CASSYSPGARELFF.

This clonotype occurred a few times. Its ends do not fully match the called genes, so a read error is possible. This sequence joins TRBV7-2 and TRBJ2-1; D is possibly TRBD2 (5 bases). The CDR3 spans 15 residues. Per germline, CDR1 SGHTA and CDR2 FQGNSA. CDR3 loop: CASSWRPGRADEQFF. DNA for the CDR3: TGCGCCAGCAGCTGGAGGCCGGGTAGGGCCGATGAGCAGTTCTTC.

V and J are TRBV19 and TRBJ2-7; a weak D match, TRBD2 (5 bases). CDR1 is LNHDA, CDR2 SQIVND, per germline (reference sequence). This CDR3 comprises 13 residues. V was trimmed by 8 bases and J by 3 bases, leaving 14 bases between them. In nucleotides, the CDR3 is TGTGCCAGTGGCCTCGGACTGTTCTACGAGCAGTACTTC. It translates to CASGLGLFYEQYF.

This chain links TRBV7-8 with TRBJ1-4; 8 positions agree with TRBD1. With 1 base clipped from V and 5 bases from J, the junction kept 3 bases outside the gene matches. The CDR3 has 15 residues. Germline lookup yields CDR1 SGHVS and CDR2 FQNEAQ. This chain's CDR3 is CASSLGTGRNEKLFF. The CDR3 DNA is TGTGCCAGCAGCTTAGGGACAGGGAGGAATGAAAAACTGTTTTTT.

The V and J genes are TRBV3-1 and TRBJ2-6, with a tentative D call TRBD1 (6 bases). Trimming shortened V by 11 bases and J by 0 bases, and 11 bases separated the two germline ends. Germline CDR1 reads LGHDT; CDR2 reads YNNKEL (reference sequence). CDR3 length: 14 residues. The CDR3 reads CAATGNSGANVLTF. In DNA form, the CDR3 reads TGTGCCGCGACAGGAAACTCTGGGGCCAACGTCCTGACTTTC.

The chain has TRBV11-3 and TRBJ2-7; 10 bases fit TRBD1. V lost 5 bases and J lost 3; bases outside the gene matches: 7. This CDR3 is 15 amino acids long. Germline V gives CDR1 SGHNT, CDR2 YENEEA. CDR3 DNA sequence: TGTGCCAGCAGCGAGACAGGGGGCGCATTCTACGAGCAGTACTTC. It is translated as CASSETGGAFYEQYF.

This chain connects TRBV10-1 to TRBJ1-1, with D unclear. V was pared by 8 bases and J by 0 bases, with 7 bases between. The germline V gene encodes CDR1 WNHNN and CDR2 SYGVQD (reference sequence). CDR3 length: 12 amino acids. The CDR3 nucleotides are TGCGCCAGCCTACTATTGAACACTGAAGCTTTCTTT. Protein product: CASLLLNTEAFF.

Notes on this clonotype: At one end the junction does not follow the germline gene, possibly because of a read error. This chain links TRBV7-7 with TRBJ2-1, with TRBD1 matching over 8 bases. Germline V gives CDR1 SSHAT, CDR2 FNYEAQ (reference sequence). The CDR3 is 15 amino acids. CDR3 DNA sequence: TGTGCTAGCAGCTTAGGTACAGGGGGTTTCAATGAGCAGTTCTTC. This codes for CASSLGTGGFNEQFF.

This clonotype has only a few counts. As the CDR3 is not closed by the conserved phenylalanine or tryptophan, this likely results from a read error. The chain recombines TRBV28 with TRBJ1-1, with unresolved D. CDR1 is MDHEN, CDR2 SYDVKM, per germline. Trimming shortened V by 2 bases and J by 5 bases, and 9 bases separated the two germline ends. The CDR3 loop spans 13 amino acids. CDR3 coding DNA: TGTGCCAGCAGTTTAACGTCGGGGACTGAAGCTTTCCCT. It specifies CASSLTSGTEAFP.

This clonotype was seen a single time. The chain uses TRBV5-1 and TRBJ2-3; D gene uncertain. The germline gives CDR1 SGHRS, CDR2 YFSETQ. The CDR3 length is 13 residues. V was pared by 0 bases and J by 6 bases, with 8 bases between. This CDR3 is CASSLAADDTQYF. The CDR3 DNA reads TGCGCCAGCAGCTTGGCGGCAGACGATACGCAGTATTTT.

CDR3: CASSQRGEGNGYTF. The DNA for the CDR3 is TGCGCCAGCAGCCAGAGGGGTGAAGGGAATGGCTACACCTTC. The chain couples TRBV5-1 to TRBJ1-2, with D maybe TRBD1 (5 bases). Germline V gene lookup returns CDR1 SGHRS and CDR2 YFSETQ. Trimming took off 4 bases at V and 6 bases at J, with 16 bases between the two ends. The CDR3 length is 14 residues.

Here the CDR3 reads CSGIGHPNQPQHF. DNA of the CDR3: TGCAGTGGGATCGGACACCCGAATCAGCCCCAGCATTTT. The V and J genes are TRBV20-1 and TRBJ1-5; D is perhaps TRBD1 (5 bases). CDR1 is DFQATT and CDR2 is SNEGSKA in the germline V gene (reference sequence). Trimming shortened V by 7 bases and J by 4 bases, and 14 bases separated the two germline ends. The CDR3 covers 13 residues.

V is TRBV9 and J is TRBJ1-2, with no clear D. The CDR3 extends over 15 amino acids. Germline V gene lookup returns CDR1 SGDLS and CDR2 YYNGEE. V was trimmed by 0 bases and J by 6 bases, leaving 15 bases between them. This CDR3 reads CASSVAAGYYNGYTF. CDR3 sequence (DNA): TGTGCCAGCAGCGTAGCCGCGGGGTATTACAATGGCTACACCTTC.

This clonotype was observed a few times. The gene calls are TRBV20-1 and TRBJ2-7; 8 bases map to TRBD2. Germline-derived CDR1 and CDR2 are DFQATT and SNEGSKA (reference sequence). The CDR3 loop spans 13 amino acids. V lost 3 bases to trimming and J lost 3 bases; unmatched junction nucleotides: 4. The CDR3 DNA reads TGCAGTGCTAGCGGGAGGGACCTCTACGAGCAGTACTTC. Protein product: CSASGRDLYEQYF.

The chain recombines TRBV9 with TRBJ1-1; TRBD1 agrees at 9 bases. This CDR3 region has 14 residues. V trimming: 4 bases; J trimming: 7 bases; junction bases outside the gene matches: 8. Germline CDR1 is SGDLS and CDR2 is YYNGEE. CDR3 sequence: CASSSWTGAGEAFF. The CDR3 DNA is TGTGCCAGCAGCTCCTGGACAGGGGCAGGTGAAGCTTTCTTT.

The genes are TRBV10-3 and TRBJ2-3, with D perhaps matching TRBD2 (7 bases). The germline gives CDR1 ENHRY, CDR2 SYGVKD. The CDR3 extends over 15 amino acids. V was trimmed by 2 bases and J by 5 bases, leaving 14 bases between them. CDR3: CAISERGGGLDTQYF. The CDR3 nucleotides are TGTGCCATCAGTGAGAGGGGGGGGGGTTTAGATACGCAGTATTTT.

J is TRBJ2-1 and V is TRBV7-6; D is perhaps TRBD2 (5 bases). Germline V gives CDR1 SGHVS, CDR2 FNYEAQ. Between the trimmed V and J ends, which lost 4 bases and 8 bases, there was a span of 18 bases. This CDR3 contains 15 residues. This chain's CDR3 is CASSSPHGVFDEQFF. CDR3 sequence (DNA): TGTGCCAGCAGCTCCCCCCACGGGGTTTTCGATGAGCAGTTCTTC.

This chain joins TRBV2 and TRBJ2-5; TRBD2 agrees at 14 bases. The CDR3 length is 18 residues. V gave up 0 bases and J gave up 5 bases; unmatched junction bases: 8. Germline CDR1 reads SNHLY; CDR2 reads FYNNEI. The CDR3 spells CASSEATSGGASAETQYF. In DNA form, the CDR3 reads TGTGCCAGCAGTGAAGCGACTAGCGGGGGGGCATCCGCCGAGACCCAGTACTTC.

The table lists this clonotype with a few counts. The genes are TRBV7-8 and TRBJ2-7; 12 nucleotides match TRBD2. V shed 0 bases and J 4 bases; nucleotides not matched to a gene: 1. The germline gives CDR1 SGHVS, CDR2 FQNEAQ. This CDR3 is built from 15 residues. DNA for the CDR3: TGTGCCAGCAGCTTAGCGACTAGCGGGAGATACGAGCAGTACTTC. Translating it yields CASSLATSGRYEQYF.